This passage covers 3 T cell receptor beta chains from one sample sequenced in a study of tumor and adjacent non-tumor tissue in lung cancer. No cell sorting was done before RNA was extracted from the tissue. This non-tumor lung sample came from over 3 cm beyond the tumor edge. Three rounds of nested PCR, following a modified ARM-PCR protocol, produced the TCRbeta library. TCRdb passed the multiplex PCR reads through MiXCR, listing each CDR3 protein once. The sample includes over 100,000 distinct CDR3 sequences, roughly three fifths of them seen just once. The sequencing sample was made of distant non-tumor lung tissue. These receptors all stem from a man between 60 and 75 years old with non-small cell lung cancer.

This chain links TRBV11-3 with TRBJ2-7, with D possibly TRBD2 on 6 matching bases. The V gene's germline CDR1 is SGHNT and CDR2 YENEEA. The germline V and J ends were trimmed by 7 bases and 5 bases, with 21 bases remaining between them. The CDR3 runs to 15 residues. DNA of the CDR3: TGTGCCAGCATCCTTAGCGGAACAGGCAACGACGAGCAGTACTTC. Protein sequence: CASILSGTGNDEQYF.

The CDR3 reads CSVGPSGNEQFF. For the CDR3, the DNA is TGCAGCGTTGGACCTAGCGGCAATGAGCAGTTCTTC. This rearrangement joins TRBV29-1 to TRBJ2-1; 7 bases fit TRBD2. The CDR3 spans 12 residues. CDR1 and CDR2 (germline): SQVTM, ANQGSEA. The V gene end was trimmed by 4 bases and the J gene end by 6 bases; junction bases not matched to a gene: 3.

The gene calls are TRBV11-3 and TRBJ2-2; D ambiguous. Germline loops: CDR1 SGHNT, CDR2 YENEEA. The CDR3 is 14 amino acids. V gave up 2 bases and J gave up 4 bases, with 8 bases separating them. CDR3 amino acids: CASSLMGGTGELFF. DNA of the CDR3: TGTGCCAGCAGCTTAATGGGCGGCACCGGGGAGCTGTTTTTT.